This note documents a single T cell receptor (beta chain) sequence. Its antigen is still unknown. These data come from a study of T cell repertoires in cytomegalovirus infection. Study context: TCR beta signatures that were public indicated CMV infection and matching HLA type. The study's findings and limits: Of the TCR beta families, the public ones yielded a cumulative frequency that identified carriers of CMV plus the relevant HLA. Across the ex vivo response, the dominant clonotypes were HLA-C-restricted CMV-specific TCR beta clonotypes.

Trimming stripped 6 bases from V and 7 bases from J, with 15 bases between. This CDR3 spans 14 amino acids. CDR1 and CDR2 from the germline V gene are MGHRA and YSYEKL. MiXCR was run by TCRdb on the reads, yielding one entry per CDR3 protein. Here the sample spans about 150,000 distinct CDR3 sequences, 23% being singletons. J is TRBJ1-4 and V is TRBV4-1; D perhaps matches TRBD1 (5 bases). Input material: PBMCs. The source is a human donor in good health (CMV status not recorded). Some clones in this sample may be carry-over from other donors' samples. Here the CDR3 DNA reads TGCGCCAGCAGAATCATTTTGACAGCTGAAAAACTGTTTTTT. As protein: CASRIILTAEKLFF.